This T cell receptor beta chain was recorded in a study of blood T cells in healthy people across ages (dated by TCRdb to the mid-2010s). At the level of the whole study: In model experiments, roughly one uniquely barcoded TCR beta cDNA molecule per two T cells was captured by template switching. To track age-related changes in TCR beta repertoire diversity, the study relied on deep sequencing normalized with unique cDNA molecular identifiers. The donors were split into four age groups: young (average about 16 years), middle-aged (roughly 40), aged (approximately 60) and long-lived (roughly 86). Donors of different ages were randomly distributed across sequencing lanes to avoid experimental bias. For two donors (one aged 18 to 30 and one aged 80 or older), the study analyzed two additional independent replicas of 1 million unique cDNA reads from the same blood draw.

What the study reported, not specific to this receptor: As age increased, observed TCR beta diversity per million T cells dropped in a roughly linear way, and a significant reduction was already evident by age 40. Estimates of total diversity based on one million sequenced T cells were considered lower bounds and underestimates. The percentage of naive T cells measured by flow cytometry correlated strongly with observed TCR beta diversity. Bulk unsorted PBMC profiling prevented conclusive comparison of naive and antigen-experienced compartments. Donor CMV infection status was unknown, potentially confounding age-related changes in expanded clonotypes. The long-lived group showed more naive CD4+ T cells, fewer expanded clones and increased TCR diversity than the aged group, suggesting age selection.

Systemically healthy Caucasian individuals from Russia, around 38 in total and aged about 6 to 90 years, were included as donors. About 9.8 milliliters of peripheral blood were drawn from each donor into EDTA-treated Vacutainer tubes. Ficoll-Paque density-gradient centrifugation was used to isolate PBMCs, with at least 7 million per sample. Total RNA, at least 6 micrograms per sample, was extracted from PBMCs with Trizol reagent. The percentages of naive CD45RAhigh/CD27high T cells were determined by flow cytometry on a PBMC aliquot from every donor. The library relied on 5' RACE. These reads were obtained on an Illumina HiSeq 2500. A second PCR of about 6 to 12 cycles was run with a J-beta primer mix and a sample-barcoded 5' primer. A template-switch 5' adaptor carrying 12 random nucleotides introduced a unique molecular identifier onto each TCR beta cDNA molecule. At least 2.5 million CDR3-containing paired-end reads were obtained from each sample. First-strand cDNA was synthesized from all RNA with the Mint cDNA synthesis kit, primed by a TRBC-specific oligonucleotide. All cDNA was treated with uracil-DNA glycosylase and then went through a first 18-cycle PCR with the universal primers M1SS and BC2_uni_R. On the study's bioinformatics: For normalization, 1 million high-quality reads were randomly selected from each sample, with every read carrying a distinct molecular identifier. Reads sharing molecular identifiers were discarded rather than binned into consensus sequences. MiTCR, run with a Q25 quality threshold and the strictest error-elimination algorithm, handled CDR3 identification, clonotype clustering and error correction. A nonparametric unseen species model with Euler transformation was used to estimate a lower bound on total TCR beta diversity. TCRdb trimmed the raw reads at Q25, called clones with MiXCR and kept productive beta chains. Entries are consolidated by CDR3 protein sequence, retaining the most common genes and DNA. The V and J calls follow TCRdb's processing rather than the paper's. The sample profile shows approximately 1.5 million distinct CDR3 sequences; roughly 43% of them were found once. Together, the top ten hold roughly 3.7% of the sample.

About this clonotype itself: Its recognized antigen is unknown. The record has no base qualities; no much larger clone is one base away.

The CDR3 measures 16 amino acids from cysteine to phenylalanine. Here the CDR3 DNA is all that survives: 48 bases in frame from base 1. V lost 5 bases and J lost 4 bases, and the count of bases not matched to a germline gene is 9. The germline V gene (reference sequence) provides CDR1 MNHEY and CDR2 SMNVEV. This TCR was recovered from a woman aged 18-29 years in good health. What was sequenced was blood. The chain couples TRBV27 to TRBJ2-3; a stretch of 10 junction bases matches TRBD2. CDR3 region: CASSPTLAGRSDTQYF. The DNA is TGTGCCAGCAGTCCAACACTAGCGGGAAGGTCAGATACGCAGTATTTT.